Below are 5 T cell receptor beta chains sequenced from a single sample in a study of T cell responses to AZD1222 COVID-19 vaccine. The table came from immunoSEQ multiplex PCR; TCRdb's copy has only in-frame clones and leaves some out. The table has roughly 120,000 clones, more than 80% seen once. Sequencing used peripheral blood, obtained on day 0 of AZD1222 vaccination. The receptor set was obtained from an adult in good health.

V gene TRBV19 combines with J gene TRBJ1-2; TRBD1 matches at 11 bases. The germline gives CDR1 LNHDA, CDR2 SQIVND (reference sequence). The CDR3 consists of 16 residues. V gave up 6 bases and J gave up 4 bases; unmatched junction bases: 10. CDR3 coding DNA: TGTGCCAGTAGCCCGGTGGGGACAGGGGGAATCTATGGCTACACCTTC. Protein product: CASSPVGTGGIYGYTF.

This clone was detected once. The chain carries TRBV6-6 and TRBJ2-2; 9 nucleotides match TRBD2. The J segment lost 4 bases and the V segment lost 10 bases, leaving 10 bases of the junction unmatched. This CDR3 region has 15 residues. CDR1 is MNHNY and CDR2 is SVGAGI in the germline V gene (reference sequence). The CDR3: CATASGKRGTGELFF. DNA of the CDR3: TGTGCCACGGCTAGCGGGAAACGTGGCACCGGGGAGCTGTTTTTT.

The rearrangement joins TRBV9 to TRBJ2-1; TRBD2 matches at 14 bases. CDR1 is SGDLS and CDR2 is YYNGEE in the germline V gene. J gave up 0 bases and V 7 bases, and 9 bases lay outside the gene matches. The CDR3 is made up of 18 amino acids. CDR3 region: CASDKGLAGVPSYNEQFF. CDR3 bases: TGTGCCAGCGACAAGGGACTAGCGGGAGTACCCTCCTACAATGAGCAGTTCTTC.

The V and J genes are TRBV5-1 and TRBJ1-4; tentatively, D is TRBD1 (6 bases). V lost 4 bases to trimming and J lost 0 bases, with 13 bases between them. Germline lookup yields CDR1 SGHRS and CDR2 YFSETQ. The CDR3 is made up of 16 amino acids. CDR3 sequence: CASSRDNPSTNEKLFF. The CDR3 DNA sequence: TGCGCCAGCAGCCGGGACAACCCTTCAACTAATGAAAAACTGTTTTTT.

Here the CDR3 reads CASSQDRWGTEAFF. For the CDR3, the DNA is TGCGCCAGCAGCCAAGACAGGTGGGGCACTGAAGCTTTCTTT. This sequence joins TRBV4-3 and TRBJ1-1; no clear D gene. The germline gives CDR1 LGHNA, CDR2 YSLEER. This CDR3 is 14 amino acids long. V lost 0 bases, J lost 4 bases, and 9 bases lay in between.